Listed below are T cell receptor beta chains from one sample, sequenced in a study of vaccination effects on CD4 cells after COVID-19. Sequencing was performed with immunoSEQ multiplex PCR; in TCRdb, only in-frame clones are kept and a portion is missing. The table lists about 27,000 clones, approximately 78% of them singletons. These receptors are not linked to any known antigen. This sample comprised CD4+ T cells from PBMCs cultured with HCoV-NL63 spike peptides, obtained before COVID-19 vaccination. Receptors were obtained from a human donor who had a prior SARS-CoV-2 infection. The CDR3 runs from the conserved cysteine through the conserved F or W. The D gene is left open where the match is weak. Rows may omit the clone size; those that give it use once, few, many or a size class.

d_call j_call v_call clone_size cdr3_nt cdr3_aa
TRBD1 TRBJ1-5 TRBV2 . TGTGCCAGCAGTTACCAGGGACAGCATCAGCCCCAGCATTTT CASSYQGQHQPQHF
. TRBJ1-4 TRBV19 . TGTGCCAGTAGTGTTATAGGTACTAATGAAAAACTGTTTTTT CASSVIGTNEKLFF
. TRBJ2-7 TRBV7-2 few TGTGCCAGCAGCAGCAGTATCTACGAGCAGTACTTC CASSSSIYEQYF
. TRBJ2-3 TRBV5-1 . TGCGCCAGCAGCCAGGACTGGAACACAGATACGCAGTATTTT CASSQDWNTDTQYF
. TRBJ1-2 TRBV5-1 . TGCGCCAGCAGCTTGGACGGCTCGCAGGTGTGGAGCTACACCTTC CASSLDGSQVWSYTF
TRBD1 TRBJ2-7 TRBV5-4 . TGTGCCAGCAGGAGGGGGACAGCGAATGGCGAGCAGTACTTC CASRRGTANGEQYF
TRBD1 TRBJ2-1 TRBV19 . TGTGCCAGTAGTATGAGGGGGACAGGGCTCAGGGGAGACAATGAGCAGTTCTTC CASSMRGTGLRGDNEQFF
. TRBJ2-7 TRBV11-1 . TGTGCCAGCAGCTTAGCGGGGGTTTCTGGCGAGCAGTACTTC CASSLAGVSGEQYF
. TRBJ2-3 TRBV24-1 . TGTGCCACCAGTGCGGGGGATACGCAGTATTTT CATSAGDTQYF
. TRBJ2-2 TRBV7-2 . TGTGCCAGCAGCTTGGGAGTAGAAACAGTCGAAACCGGGGAGCTGTTTTTT CASSLGVETVETGELFF
. TRBJ1-5 TRBV4-1 . TGCGCCAGCAGCCCGGGTCCCCAGGGAGGGCGGCCCCAGCATTTT CASSPGPQGGRPQHF
TRBD2 TRBJ2-3 TRBV12-5 . TGTGCTAGTGGTTTGGGGACTAGCGGCGATACGCAGTATTTT CASGLGTSGDTQYF
. TRBJ2-1 TRBV19 . TGTGCCAGTAGTATACAGGCTACCAAGAACAATGAGCAGTTCTTC CASSIQATKNNEQFF
. TRBJ2-3 TRBV2 . TGTGCCAGCAGTGAACTGGGGGGAGATACGCAGTATTTT CASSELGGDTQYF
. TRBJ2-5 TRBV5-1 . TGCGCCAGCTGGGGGGACTCCCAAGAGACCCAGTACTTC CASWGDSQETQYF
. TRBJ2-5 TRBV7-8 . TGTGCCAGCAGCTCCCTTCGGGGCGCCGAGACCCAGTACTTC CASSSLRGAETQYF
. TRBJ1-6 TRBV27 . TGTGCCAGCAGTTTTAAGGCTTATGATTCACCCCTCCACTTT CASSFKAYDSPLHF
. TRBJ1-1 TRBV29-1 . TGCAGCGTTATGGAGGACTGGGCGTACACTGAAGCTTTCTTT CSVMEDWAYTEAFF
. TRBJ1-1 TRBV3-1/TRBV3-2 . TGTGCCAGCAGCCAGGACTGGAACACTGAAGCTTTCTTT CASSQDWNTEAFF
. TRBJ2-5 TRBV12-3/TRBV12-4 . TGTGCCAGCAGTTGGGAAGAGACCCAGTACTTC CASSWEETQYF
. TRBJ1-6 TRBV2 few TGTGCCAGCAGTGCAGACTTTCCCCTCCACTTT CASSADFPLHF
TRBD1 TRBJ1-5 TRBV3-1/TRBV3-2 . TGTGCCAGCAGCCAAGGACAGGGAGGGAATCAGCCCCAGCATTTT CASSQGQGGNQPQHF
. TRBJ2-7 TRBV29-1 . TGCAGCGTTGAAGATCGTACCGTGGGCTCCTACGAGCAGTACTTC CSVEDRTVGSYEQYF